The clone carrying this T cell receptor (beta chain) was detected only once. Antigen: not known. These data come from a study of cytomegalovirus exposure and HLA in healthy donors. With 3 bases clipped from V and 11 bases from J, the junction kept 4 bases outside the gene matches. CDR1 is SQVTM and CDR2 is ANQGSEA in the germline V gene. The CDR3 covers 11 residues. Researchers ran the PCR with 60 Vbeta and 13 Jbeta primers. TCRdb's copy holds only in-frame clones and misses some; the assay was immunoSEQ multiplex PCR. The sample yields some 150,000 clones, around nine tenths seen once. Study results and caveats: It was 150 to 200 TCR beta chains that were listed as cytomegalovirus-associated. Reportedly, diagnosis of cytomegalovirus status by the classifier showed high specificity and sensitivity.

Sample: PBMCs. The sequence was collected from a woman in her twenties or thirties in good health and CMV-seronegative. The V gene is TRBV29-1, the J gene TRBJ2-5, with TRBD2 identical over 9 bases. This chain's CDR3 is CSVDLAGEQYF. CDR3 nucleotides: TGCAGCGTTGACTTAGCGGGAGAGCAGTACTTC.